This T cell receptor beta chain originates from a study of radiotherapy plus CTLA-4 blockade in lung cancer. About the study: Patients showed objective responses in 15% to 20% of cases, and disease control was achieved by over 25%. Regarding the study as a whole: According to reports, early shifts in blood T cell clones, alongside interferon-beta, forecast response most accurately. Blood saw expansion of tumor-derived TCR clones after radiotherapy plus ipilimumab.

About this clone itself: Its target is unknown.

The study gave focal radiation plus ipilimumab CTLA-4 blockade to patients with chemo-refractory metastatic non-small-cell lung cancer. The table came from immunoSEQ multiplex PCR; TCRdb's copy has only in-frame clones and leaves some out. The repertoire has roughly 50,000 clones, 70% to 90% of them found once; the top ten carry 4.8%. The sequencing here drew on peripheral blood, taken from a patient treated with radiotherapy plus ipilimumab. The receptor was derived from a human donor with non-small cell lung cancer whose response to radiotherapy plus ipilimumab could not be evaluated.

CDR3 nucleotide sequence: TGTGCCAGCACCCTTGGCTCAGCGAGCGAGCAGTACTTC. Translated, it gives CASTLGSASEQYF. The V call is TRBV7-9, the J call TRBJ2-7; D uncertain. V lost 7 bases, J lost 6 bases, and 16 bases lay in between. Germline CDR1 and CDR2: SEHNR and FQNEAQ (reference sequence). The CDR3 consists of 13 residues.